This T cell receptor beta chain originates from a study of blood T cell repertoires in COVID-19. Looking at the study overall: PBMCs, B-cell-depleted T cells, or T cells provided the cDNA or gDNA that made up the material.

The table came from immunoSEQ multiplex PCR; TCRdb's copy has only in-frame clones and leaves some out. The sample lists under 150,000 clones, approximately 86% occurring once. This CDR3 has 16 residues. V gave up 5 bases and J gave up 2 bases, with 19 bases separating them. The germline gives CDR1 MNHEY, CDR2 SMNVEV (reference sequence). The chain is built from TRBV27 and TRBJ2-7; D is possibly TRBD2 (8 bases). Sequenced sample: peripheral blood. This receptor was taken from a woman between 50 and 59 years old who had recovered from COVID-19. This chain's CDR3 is CASSTPGLGGPYEQYF. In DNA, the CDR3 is TGTGCCAGCAGTACCCCGGGACTAGGGGGCCCCTACGAGCAGTACTTC.